This T cell receptor (beta chain) was documented in a study of blood T cell repertoires in COVID-19. Whole-study context: COVID-19 samples from acute and convalescent phases originated in the United States, Italy and Spain. T cells, B-cell-depleted T cells, or PBMCs supplied cDNA or gDNA.

After removal of 7 bases from V and 2 bases from J, the junction contained 9 bases not matched to a gene. Germline values: CDR1 SGHRS, CDR2 YFSETQ. The CDR3 loop spans 14 amino acids. Assay used: immunoSEQ multiplex PCR; TCRdb lists only in-frame clones, some missing. The sample includes 60,000 to 65,000 clones, 75% to 85% of them seen just once. The V gene is TRBV5-1, the J gene TRBJ2-7; 7 bases agree with TRBD1. This clonotype originated in a human donor in a cohort sampled during active COVID-19. The specimen sequenced was peripheral blood. The CDR3 DNA reads as TGCGCCAGCGGACCGGGACAGAGAGCCTACGAGCAGTACTTC. As protein: CASGPGQRAYEQYF.